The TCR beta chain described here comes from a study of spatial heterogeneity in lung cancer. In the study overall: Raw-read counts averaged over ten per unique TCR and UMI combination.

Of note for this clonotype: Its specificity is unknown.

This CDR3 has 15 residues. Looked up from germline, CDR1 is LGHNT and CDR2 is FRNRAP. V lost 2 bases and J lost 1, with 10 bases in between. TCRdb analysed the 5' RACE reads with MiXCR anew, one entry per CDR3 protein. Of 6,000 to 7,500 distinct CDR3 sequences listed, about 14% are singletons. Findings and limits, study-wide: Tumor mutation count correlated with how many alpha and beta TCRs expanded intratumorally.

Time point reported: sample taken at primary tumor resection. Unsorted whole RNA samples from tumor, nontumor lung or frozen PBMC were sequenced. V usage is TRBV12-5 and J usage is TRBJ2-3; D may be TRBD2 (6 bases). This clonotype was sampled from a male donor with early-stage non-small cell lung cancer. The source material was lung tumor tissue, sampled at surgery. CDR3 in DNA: TGTGCTAGTGGTTTGAGGGACTTCCGCACAGATACGCAGTATTTT. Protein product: CASGLRDFRTDTQYF. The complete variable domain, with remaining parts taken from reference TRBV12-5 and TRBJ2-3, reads DARVTQTPRHKVTEMGQEVTMRCQPILGHNTVFWYRQTMMQGLELLAYFRNRAPLDDSGMPKDRFSAEMPDATLATLKIQPSEPRDSAVYFCASGLRDFRTDTQYFGPGTRLTVL.